The source of this T cell receptor (beta chain) is a study of T cell changes during pregnancy in multiple sclerosis. Only in-frame clones appear in the TCRdb table, and some are missing; sequencing was by immunoSEQ multiplex PCR. The data hold 35,000 to 50,000 clones, with about 88% observed a single time. This CDR3 region has 15 residues. V was pared by 8 bases and J by 0 bases, with 3 bases of the junction left unmatched. Per germline, CDR1 LNHDA and CDR2 SQIVND (reference sequence). The origin of this receptor is a female donor with multiple sclerosis, enrolled in a pregnancy study. The genes are TRBV19 and TRBJ2-5, with 13 nucleotides matching TRBD2. The material was CD4+ T cells from peripheral blood mononuclear cells, obtained in the second trimester of pregnancy. The CDR3 sequence: CASRTSGSYQETQYF. The CDR3 DNA sequence: TGTGCCAGTCGGACTAGCGGGAGTTACCAAGAGACCCAGTACTTC.